This is a list of T cell receptor beta chains from one sample in a study of blood T cell repertoires in COVID-19. Method: immunoSEQ multiplex PCR; TCRdb's copy keeps in-frame clones and lacks some. The sample holds 150,000 to 200,000 clones, roughly four fifths seen once. Specimen: PBMCs or T cells enriched from blood (not recorded which). Every receptor here comes from a man aged 50-60 years who had recovered from COVID-19. Both conserved end residues are trimmed from each CDR3. Fields, in order: J gene, D gene, V gene, CDR3 protein. The D gene is left open where the match is weak.

TRBJ2-3 TRBD1 TRBV6-5 ASRDQGADTQY
TRBJ1-1 TRBD1 TRBV30 AWSAGGTNTEAF
TRBJ1-6 TRBD1 TRBV28 ASSSGTANSPLH
TRBJ1-1 TRBD1 TRBV5-1 ASSSWTGNTEAF
TRBJ2-5 TRBD2 TRBV7-2 ASSSGTSGGQETQY
TRBJ2-3 . TRBV20-1 SASGAAGSRTQY
TRBJ2-1 . TRBV7-3 ASSPLGENYNEQF
TRBJ1-4 . TRBV15 ATSRDIQRGEKLF
TRBJ1-5 TRBD1 TRBV2 ASSLGQSTNQPQH
TRBJ1-5 . TRBV9 ASSVGGEDNQPQH
TRBJ2-1 TRBD2 TRBV7-9 ASSLYGGGHNEQF
TRBJ1-1 TRBD1 TRBV5-5 ASSLGTGRMNTEAF
TRBJ2-7 . TRBV12-2 ASRSNPPGDSYEQY
TRBJ1-2 . TRBV5-1 ASSSGEGYT
TRBJ2-2 TRBD1 TRBV19 ASKPYRGLTGELF
TRBJ2-3 . TRBV29-1 SVDSGFTDTQY
TRBJ2-2 TRBD1 TRBV5-1 ASSLEGQKGRELF
TRBJ2-7 TRBD1 TRBV27 ASSLWGTASYEQY
TRBJ2-7 . TRBV29-1 SVGQDRYEQY
TRBJ1-2 TRBD1 TRBV19 ASSPGGGTGSGYT
TRBJ1-3 TRBD1 TRBV7-2 ASSSRVAGGGNTIY
TRBJ1-3 TRBD1 TRBV5-6 AGQTGGRGNTIY
TRBJ1-4 . TRBV5-1 ASSSGEREKLF
TRBJ1-1 . TRBV5-1 ASSLQGRMGNTEAF
TRBJ2-3 . TRBV2 ASLQIGVDTQY
TRBJ1-4 TRBD1 TRBV19 ASSIDLDRGDEKLF
TRBJ2-1 TRBD1 TRBV27 ASSLSQGAKHNEQF
TRBJ2-1 TRBD2 TRBV28 ASTSGGAHNEQF
TRBJ2-2 . TRBV12-1 ASSFAGGRNTGELF
TRBJ2-7 TRBD2 TRBV20-1 SASFLGGAAEQY
TRBJ2-1 . TRBV7-9 ASSLMGLDAYNEQF
TRBJ2-1 . TRBV19 ASSIHRVQDNEQF
TRBJ2-7 . TRBV19 ASNAGTSSSYEQY
TRBJ1-2 . TRBV10-3 AIKEGLGNYGYT
TRBJ2-7 . TRBV14 ASSQEATSYEQY
TRBJ2-2 . TRBV19 ASMAELQTGELF
TRBJ2-4 TRBD1 TRBV6-2/TRBV6-3 ASSLDRENIQY
TRBJ1-1 TRBD1 TRBV15 ATSRRGQGAEAF
TRBJ1-5 . TRBV6-5 ASRQGNQPQH
TRBJ2-1 TRBD1 TRBV5-1 ASSLESGTGFAGNEQF
TRBJ1-3 . TRBV9 ASSETEFSSGNTIY
TRBJ2-1 TRBD2 TRBV9 ASSAGGRAVLEQF
TRBJ2-2 . TRBV21-1 ASSPPGRGYYPFWTGELF
TRBJ2-7 . TRBV9 ASSVAGGHEQY
TRBJ2-1 TRBD1 TRBV5-1 ASSFGQGGQF
TRBJ2-7 TRBD1 TRBV6-5 ASRPQGPYEQY
TRBJ2-7 . TRBV5-4 ASSSVGADEQY
TRBJ1-2 . TRBV24-1 ATSDSAGPVGYT
TRBJ1-4 TRBD1 TRBV25-1 ASSETGNGKLF
TRBJ2-3 . TRBV7-8 ASTRGPDTQY
TRBJ1-4 TRBD1 TRBV5-4 ASSPGTGGAPEKLF
TRBJ1-3 . TRBV7-9 ASSLELSSGNTIY
TRBJ2-5 . TRBV10-3 AISDTRTDQY
TRBJ1-1 . TRBV7-3 ASSPVAGDEAF
TRBJ2-5 . TRBV10-3 AIRKEAGQETQY